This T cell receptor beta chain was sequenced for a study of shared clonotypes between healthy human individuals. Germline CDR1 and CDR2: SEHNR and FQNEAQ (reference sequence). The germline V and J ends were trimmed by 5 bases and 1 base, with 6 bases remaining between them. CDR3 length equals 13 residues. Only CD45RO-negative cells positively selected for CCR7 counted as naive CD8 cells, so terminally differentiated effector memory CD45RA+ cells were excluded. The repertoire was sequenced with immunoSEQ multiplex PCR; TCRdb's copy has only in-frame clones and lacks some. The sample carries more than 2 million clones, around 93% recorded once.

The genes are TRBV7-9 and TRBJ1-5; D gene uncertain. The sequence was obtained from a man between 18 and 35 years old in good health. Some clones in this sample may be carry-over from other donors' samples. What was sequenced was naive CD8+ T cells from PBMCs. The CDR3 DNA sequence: TGTGCCAGCAGCCGAGTGAGCAATCAGCCCCAGCATTTT. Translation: CASSRVSNQPQHF.